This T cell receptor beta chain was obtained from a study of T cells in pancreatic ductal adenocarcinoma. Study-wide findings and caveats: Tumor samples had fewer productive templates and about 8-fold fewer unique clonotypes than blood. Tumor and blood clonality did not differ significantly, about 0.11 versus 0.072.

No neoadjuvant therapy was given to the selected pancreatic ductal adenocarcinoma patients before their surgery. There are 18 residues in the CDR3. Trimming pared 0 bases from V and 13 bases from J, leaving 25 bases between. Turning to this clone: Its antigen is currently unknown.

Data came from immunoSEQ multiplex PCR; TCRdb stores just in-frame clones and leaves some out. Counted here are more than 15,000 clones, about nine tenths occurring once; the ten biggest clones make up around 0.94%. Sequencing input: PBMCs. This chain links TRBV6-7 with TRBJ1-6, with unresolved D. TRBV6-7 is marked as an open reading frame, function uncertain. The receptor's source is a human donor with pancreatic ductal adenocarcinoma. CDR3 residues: CASSYSSPPRTEPLPLHF. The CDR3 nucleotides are TGTGCCAGCAGTTACTCGAGTCCCCCCCGCACAGAACCTCTCCCCCTCCACTTT.